The 14 T cell receptor beta chains below were found in one sample sequenced in a study of blood T cell repertoires in COVID-19. TCRdb keeps only in-frame clones here, not all; method: immunoSEQ multiplex PCR. The sample yields under 80,000 clones, approximately 90% seen once. Source material: peripheral blood. The source of these receptors is a human donor in a cohort sampled during active COVID-19.

The chain is built from TRBV7-9 and TRBJ2-3, with D possibly TRBD2 on 6 matching bases. Germline CDR1 reads SEHNR; CDR2 reads FQNEAQ (reference sequence). Trimming cost V 8 bases and J 6 bases, with 9 bases left between them. This CDR3 comprises 11 residues. CDR3 DNA: TGTGCCAGCGGACGGGGGGATACGCAGTATTTT. Encoded protein: CASGRGDTQYF.

The CDR3 region is CASSLMAGVGGELFF. In nucleotides, the CDR3 is TGCGCCAGCAGCTTGATGGCGGGAGTCGGCGGGGAGCTGTTTTTT. This chain joins TRBV5-1 and TRBJ2-2; 7 bases map to TRBD2. The CDR3 loop spans 15 amino acids. After removal of 1 base from V and 7 bases from J, the junction contained 7 bases not matched to a gene. The germline CDR1 and CDR2 sequences are SGHRS and YFSETQ.

The chain employs TRBV6-1 and TRBJ2-7; the match to TRBD1 covers 9 bases. Germline assignment: CDR1 MNHNS and CDR2 SASEGT. CDR3 length: 16 amino acids. J was trimmed by 7 bases and V by 2 bases; bases with no gene match: 12. The CDR3 DNA follows: TGTGCCAGCAGTGAATCTCCCCTACAGGGGGCGAGGGAGCAGTACGTC. Protein sequence: CASSESPLQGAREQYV.

This sequence joins TRBV5-4 and TRBJ1-6; D call uncertain. Trimming stripped 0 bases from V and 8 bases from J, with 12 bases between. CDR1 is SGHNT, CDR2 YYREEE, per germline (reference sequence). The CDR3 has 15 amino acids. CDR3 region: CASSLGPAVDSPLHF. DNA for the CDR3: TGTGCCAGCAGCTTGGGCCCGGCGGTCGATTCACCCCTCCACTTT.

There are a few counts of this clone. The chain is built from TRBV7-2 and TRBJ2-3; 9 bases are a match to TRBD2. Germline V gene sequence: CDR1 SGHTA, CDR2 FQGNSA. V was clipped by 1 base and J by 3 bases; unmatched bases: 8. This CDR3 is 17 amino acids long. This chain's CDR3 is CASSLGLAGEETDTQYF. CDR3 sequence (DNA): TGTGCCAGCAGCTTAGGATTAGCGGGAGAGGAGACAGATACGCAGTATTTT.

The rearrangement joins TRBV7-6 to TRBJ2-1; 12 bases match TRBD2. V lost 4 bases to trimming and J lost 8 bases; unmatched junction nucleotides: 6. The CDR3 is 15 residues long. Per the germline V gene, CDR1 is SGHVS and CDR2 is FNYEAQ. CDR3 bases: TGTGCCAGCAGCTCTCTAGCGGGAGGGCCCCATGAGCAGTTCTTC. Translated: CASSSLAGGPHEQFF.

A remark on this clone: The junction departs from the called germline gene at one end, perhaps through a read error. The chain links TRBV25-1 to TRBJ2-3; the D is unclear. Germline CDR1 is MGHDK and CDR2 is SYGVNS. The CDR3 is 11 amino acids. DNA of the CDR3: TGTGCCAGCAGTGTTGGTACCAAGCCGGATTTT. Residues: CASSVGTKPDF.

The rearrangement links TRBV28 to TRBJ2-7; 11 bases align to TRBD1. Per germline, CDR1 MDHEN and CDR2 SYDVKM. J gave up 6 bases and V 4 bases, and 5 bases lay outside the gene matches. The CDR3 is 14 amino acids. The CDR3 region has the DNA TGTGCCAGCAGTTCCGGGACAGGGGGTCTCGAGCAGTACTTC. Translating it yields CASSSGTGGLEQYF. The full variable domain, its missing parts supplied by reference TRBV28 and TRBJ2-7, is DVKVTQSSRYLVKRTGEKVFLECVQDMDHENMFWYRQDPGLGLRLIYFSYDVKMKEKGDIPEGYSVSREKKERFSLILESASTNQTSMYLCASSSGTGGLEQYFGPGTRLTVT.

The chain joins TRBV27 to TRBJ2-1; D call uncertain. Between the trimmed V and J ends, which lost 3 bases and 5 bases, there was a span of 8 bases. The length of the CDR3 is 13 residues. Germline CDR1 and CDR2: MNHEY and SMNVEV (reference sequence). CDR3 amino acids: CASSLGSNNEQFF. The CDR3 coding sequence is TGTGCCAGCAGTTTGGGCTCAAACAATGAGCAGTTCTTC.

The gene calls are TRBV10-1 and TRBJ2-3, with 8 nucleotides matching TRBD2. CDR1 is WNHNN and CDR2 is SYGVQD in the germline V gene (reference sequence). Trimming removed 3 bases from V and 2 bases from J; junction bases left unmatched: 7. The length of the CDR3 is 16 residues. The CDR3: CASSDERERTTDTQYF. In nucleotides, the CDR3 is TGCGCCAGCAGTGACGAGCGGGAGCGCACCACAGATACGCAGTATTTT.

The rearrangement joins TRBV5-4 to TRBJ1-1, with no clear D. The CDR3 contains 16 residues. Trimming took 0 bases from V and 3 from J, leaving 15 bases between them. Germline-derived CDR1 and CDR2 are SGHNT and YYREEE (reference sequence). This CDR3 is CASSLEGLPTDTEAFF. The CDR3 DNA is TGTGCCAGCAGCTTGGAAGGACTACCCACGGACACTGAAGCTTTCTTT.

CDR3 sequence (DNA): TGTGCCAGCAGTTTACGCGGGAGGGCCGGAGATACGCAGTATTTT. Amino acids: CASSLRGRAGDTQYF. The V call is TRBV27, the J call TRBJ2-3, with TRBD2 matching 9 bases. The CDR3 totals 15 residues. Germline V CDR1 and CDR2: MNHEY, SMNVEV (reference sequence). V was clipped by 2 bases and J by 5 bases; unmatched bases: 5.

V is TRBV6-5 and J is TRBJ2-1, with D perhaps TRBD2 (5 bases). CDR1 MNHEY and CDR2 SVGAGI come from the germline V gene. V lost 6 bases and J lost 5, with 8 bases in between. This CDR3 is 12 amino acids long. CDR3 sequence: CASSREHNEQFF. DNA of the CDR3: TGTGCCAGCAGCCGGGAACACAATGAGCAGTTCTTC.

The gene calls are TRBV18 and TRBJ1-1; 10 nucleotides line up with TRBD1. CDR3 length equals 14 residues. Trimming at V came to 5 bases and at J to 4 bases, leaving 4 bases not matched to a gene. From germline, CDR1 is KGHSH and CDR2 LQKENI. The CDR3 nucleotides are TGTGCCAGCTCAACGGACAGGGGGGTCACTGAAGCTTTCTTT. Translated, it gives CASSTDRGVTEAFF.